The present T cell receptor (beta chain) was sequenced within a study of radiation and T cells in renal cell carcinoma. Findings and limits, study-wide: Baseline intratumoral clonotype presence is unknown without pretreatment biopsies. In blood, top tumor clones expanded by 2 weeks, shrinking by 4.

Produced via immunoSEQ multiplex PCR; TCRdb's table is partial and in-frame only. Of roughly 82,000 clones in the sample, 80% to 90% are singletons; the top ten hold over 5.5%. About this clone: The antigen remains unidentified.

Time point in this sample: blood 4 weeks post-SBRT, at nephrectomy. This sample's treatment: 15 Gy SBRT to primary tumor, nephrectomy 4 weeks later. V lost 1 base, J lost 0 bases, and 8 bases lay in between. Germline CDR1 SGDLS, CDR2 YYNGEE. The CDR3 extends over 15 amino acids. The chain is built from TRBV9 and TRBJ1-3; D gene ambiguous. The sequences come from blood, collected from a patient whose treatment included radiotherapy and nephrectomy. The source of this sequence is a woman aged 70-85 years with renal cell carcinoma. CDR3 DNA: TGTGCCAGCAGCGTAACCCCAGACTCTGGAAACACCATATATTTT. This encodes CASSVTPDSGNTIYF.